The 12 T cell receptor beta chains given below trace back to one sample, sequenced in a study of blood T cell repertoires in COVID-19. Clones were read by immunoSEQ multiplex PCR, and TCRdb kept only the in-frame ones, dropping some. The sample includes under 85,000 clones, more than 70% of them seen just once. The sequenced sample was peripheral blood. The receptors originated from a man older than 75 with active or convalescent COVID-19.

CDR3 region: CASVKDRRPDTQYF. Here the CDR3 DNA reads TGTGCCAGCGTGAAGGACAGGCGTCCAGATACGCAGTATTTT. The chain recombines TRBV6-5 with TRBJ2-3; 7 nucleotides line up with TRBD1. From germline, CDR1 is MNHEY and CDR2 SVGAGI. Unmatched junction bases numbered 9, after V lost 8 bases and J lost 4 bases. There are 14 residues in the CDR3.

The chain joins TRBV6-5 to TRBJ2-7; 8 bases match TRBD2. The ends lost 7 bases at V and 6 bases at J; junction bases unmatched: 11. The CDR3 loop spans 14 amino acids. Germline CDR1 and CDR2: MNHEY and SVGAGI. The DNA of the CDR3 is TGTGCCAGCAACCAAGCGGGAGTGGCTGGCGAGCAGTACTTC. Protein sequence: CASNQAGVAGEQYF.

This chain uses TRBV6-4 with TRBJ1-2; D is unclear. The CDR3 runs 13 residues. Germline values: CDR1 MRHNA, CDR2 SNTAGT. V lost 6 bases, J lost 7 bases, and 15 bases lay in between. CDR3 DNA: TGTGCCAGCAGCCCGGCGGCGTCGGGTGGCTACACCTTC. Amino acid sequence: CASSPAASGGYTF.

For the CDR3, the DNA is TGTGCCAGCAGCCAAGAAAGCCGGAATTCACCCCTCCACTTT. It specifies CASSQESRNSPLHF. The chain is built from TRBV3-1 (or the pseudogene TRBV3-2) and TRBJ1-6, with unresolved D. Germline loops: CDR1 LGHDT, CDR2 YNNKEL (reference sequence). V was trimmed by 0 bases and J by 7 bases, leaving 7 bases between them. There are 14 residues in the CDR3.

This clone has only one observation. The rearrangement joins TRBV5-1 to TRBJ2-3; a weak D match, TRBD2 (5 bases). Germline CDR1 SGHRS, CDR2 YFSETQ. V lost 3 bases and J 6 bases, leaving 17 bases between the germline ends. The CDR3 sequence is 15 residues long. The CDR3 spells CASSSSKDRRDTQYF. The CDR3 DNA reads as TGCGCCAGCAGCTCGAGTAAAGACCGGAGGGATACGCAGTATTTT.

The rearrangement links TRBV5-5 to TRBJ1-5; D gene unclear. The CDR3 length is 15 residues. Looked up from germline, CDR1 is SGHKS and CDR2 is YYEKEE (reference sequence). V shed 2 bases and J shed 0 bases, with 9 bases lying between them. The CDR3 region is CASSLGSYSNQPQHF. CDR3 DNA sequence: TGTGCCAGCAGCTTAGGGAGCTATAGCAATCAGCCCCAGCATTTT.

V and J are TRBV5-1 and TRBJ2-1, with 9 bases lining up with TRBD2. J gave up 9 bases and V 2 bases, and 6 bases lay outside the gene matches. The CDR3 covers 14 residues. CDR1 and CDR2 (germline): SGHRS, YFSETQ. CDR3 sequence: CASSFGAGGSEQFF. The CDR3 region has the DNA TGCGCCAGCAGCTTCGGGGCGGGAGGGAGTGAGCAGTTCTTC.

The J gene is TRBJ1-5, the V gene TRBV7-8, with D maybe TRBD1 (5 bases). Trimming removed 5 bases from V and 5 bases from J, with 10 bases in between. The CDR3 runs to 13 residues. Germline lookup yields CDR1 SGHVS and CDR2 FQNEAQ. The CDR3 sequence: CASSPGRDQPQHF. In DNA, the CDR3 is TGTGCCAGCAGCCCAGGGAGGGATCAGCCCCAGCATTTT.

Only one count was recorded for this clone. V and J are TRBV3-1 (or the pseudogene TRBV3-2) and TRBJ2-3; 8 nucleotides match TRBD2. Germline CDR1 reads LGHDT; CDR2 reads YNNKEL (reference sequence). The CDR3 extends over 16 amino acids. V lost 1 base to trimming and J lost 4 bases; unmatched junction nucleotides: 7. The CDR3: CASSQGFAGGADTQYF. The DNA for the CDR3 is TGTGCCAGCAGCCAAGGATTTGCGGGGGGCGCAGATACGCAGTATTTT.

The DNA of the CDR3 is TGTGCCAGCAGCACAGGACTAGCGGGGACGGGGGAGCAGTACTTC. Translating gives CASSTGLAGTGEQYF. J is TRBJ2-7 and V is TRBV7-2, with 12 bases matching TRBD2. The length of the CDR3 is 15 residues. The trim removed 5 bases at V and 7 bases at J, leaving 9 bases unmatched. CDR1 and CDR2 (germline): SGHTA, FQGNSA.

V and J are TRBV28 and TRBJ2-1, with TRBD1 matching 8 bases. The V segment lost 5 bases and the J segment 3 bases; nucleotides outside the gene matches: 6. This CDR3 is built from 15 residues. CDR1 and CDR2 (germline): MDHEN, SYDVKM. Here the CDR3 reads CASSPTGVIYNEQFF. CDR3 DNA: TGTGCCAGCAGTCCGACAGGGGTGATCTACAATGAGCAGTTCTTC. Based on the CDR3 plus reference TRBV28 and TRBJ2-1, the full variable domain is DVKVTQSSRYLVKRTGEKVFLECVQDMDHENMFWYRQDPGLGLRLIYFSYDVKMKEKGDIPEGYSVSREKKERFSLILESASTNQTSMYLCASSPTGVIYNEQFFGPGTRLTVL.

The chain is built from TRBV4-3 and TRBJ2-4; possibly TRBD1 for D (5 bases). Germline lookup yields CDR1 LGHNA and CDR2 YSLEER. Trimming took 0 bases from V and 0 from J, leaving 18 bases between them. This CDR3 comprises 19 residues. CDR3 amino acids: CASSQDPSGSTLAKNIQYF. CDR3 sequence (DNA): TGCGCCAGCAGCCAAGATCCTTCAGGGTCTACTCTAGCCAAAAACATTCAGTACTTC.